This passage covers 17 T cell receptor beta chains from one sample sequenced in a study of cytomegalovirus exposure and HLA in healthy donors. This PCR relied on a set of 60 Vbeta primers and 13 Jbeta primers. The assay was immunoSEQ multiplex PCR, and TCRdb's table has in-frame clones only and misses some. Of about 190,000 clones listed, roughly 80% are singletons. Sequencing input: PBMCs. The receptor source for this set is a woman under 30 in good health and CMV-seronegative.

The J gene is TRBJ1-4, the V gene TRBV4-3, with D unclear. V shed 1 base and J shed 7 bases, with 7 bases lying between them. CDR1 is LGHNA, CDR2 YSLEER, per germline. The CDR3 is made up of 13 amino acids. The CDR3 spells CASSQGGAEKLFF. Here the CDR3 DNA reads TGCGCCAGCAGCCAAGGGGGAGCTGAAAAACTGTTTTTT.

The chain employs TRBV4-3 and TRBJ2-7; 11 bases map to TRBD2. Germline V gives CDR1 LGHNA, CDR2 YSLEER. The CDR3 is 16 residues long. The junction had 10 bases not matched to a gene; V was cut back by 0 bases and J by 9 bases. CDR3 amino acids: CASSQDSLAGGDGQYF. CDR3 nucleotide sequence: TGCGCCAGCAGCCAAGATTCCTTAGCGGGAGGGGACGGGCAGTACTTC.

V gene TRBV4-3 combines with J gene TRBJ2-1, with a tentative D call TRBD2 (6 bases). Per germline, CDR1 LGHNA and CDR2 YSLEER. This CDR3 has 15 residues. With 0 bases removed from V and 7 bases from J, the gap between germline ends came to 13 bases. This CDR3 is CASSQDRVGRNEQFF. The CDR3 nucleotides are TGCGCCAGCAGCCAAGATCGGGTAGGGAGGAATGAGCAGTTCTTC.

This chain connects TRBV5-1 to TRBJ2-2; the D is unclear. CDR1 is SGHRS and CDR2 is YFSETQ in the germline V gene. V lost 7 bases to trimming and J lost 0 bases, with 7 bases between them. The CDR3 is made up of 13 amino acids. CDR3 loop: CASPQPNTGELFF. For the CDR3, the DNA is TGCGCCAGCCCACAGCCGAACACCGGGGAGCTGTTTTTT.

This clone was picked up a small number of times. The V gene is TRBV5-6, the J gene TRBJ1-1; the D is unclear. CDR1 and CDR2 from the germline V gene are SGHDT and YYEEEE. The CDR3 loop spans 17 amino acids. Trimming removed 4 bases from V and 0 bases from J, with 19 bases in between. This CDR3 reads CASSGQLSDDMNTEAFF. The CDR3 DNA reads TGTGCCAGCAGCGGCCAGTTGTCAGATGATATGAACACTGAAGCTTTCTTT.

The chain employs TRBV4-1 and TRBJ2-5; TRBD1 might be the D (6 bases). The germline V gene encodes CDR1 MGHRA and CDR2 YSYEKL. This CDR3 is 16 amino acids long. V was clipped by 4 bases and J by 1 base, with 16 bases between them. The CDR3 sequence is CASSPYSLGAQETQYF. The CDR3 bases are TGCGCCAGCAGCCCCTACTCATTGGGGGCCCAAGAGACCCAGTACTTC.

The CDR3 sequence: CASVGLAGSGANVLTF. In DNA, the CDR3 is TGTGCCAGCGTGGGACTAGCGGGGAGTGGGGCCAACGTCCTGACTTTC. The chain joins TRBV9 to TRBJ2-6; TRBD2 matches at 13 bases. CDR3 length: 16 amino acids. V lost 7 bases to trimming and J lost 3 bases; unmatched junction nucleotides: 4. Germline CDR1 and CDR2: SGDLS and YYNGEE.

The rearrangement links TRBV6-1 to TRBJ2-5, with 10 bases lining up with TRBD1. This CDR3 comprises 15 residues. The ends lost 6 bases at V and 2 bases at J; junction bases unmatched: 6. CDR1 is MNHNS, CDR2 SASEGT, per germline. This chain's CDR3 is CASSGTGAIQETQYF. For the CDR3, the DNA is TGTGCCAGCAGCGGGACAGGGGCGATACAAGAGACCCAGTACTTC.

This clone was observed once. The chain has TRBV5-4 and TRBJ2-3, with no clear D. The V and J ends lost 0 bases and 0 bases respectively, with 2 bases between them. Germline CDR1 reads SGHNT; CDR2 reads YYREEE (reference sequence). The CDR3 is 13 residues long. The CDR3 DNA reads TGTGCCAGCAGCTTGGCTAGCACAGATACGCAGTATTTT. As protein: CASSLASTDTQYF.

The chain employs TRBV6-1 and TRBJ1-4; D is possibly TRBD1 (5 bases). The germline V and J ends were trimmed by 4 bases and 0 bases, with 6 bases remaining between them. CDR1 MNHNS and CDR2 SASEGT come from the germline V gene. The CDR3 covers 14 residues. The CDR3: CASSGQTTNEKLFF. The DNA of the CDR3 is TGTGCCAGCAGTGGACAGACAACTAATGAAAAACTGTTTTTT.

This clone has just one count. The chain joins TRBV7-8 to TRBJ1-2, with a tentative D call TRBD1 (6 bases). There are 15 residues in the CDR3. CDR1 SGHVS and CDR2 FQNEAQ come from the germline V gene. V was clipped by 3 bases and J by 5 bases, with 16 bases between them. The CDR3 DNA sequence: TGTGCCAGCAGCTTGGGGAGGGGGATGGGGTATGGCTACACCTTC. As protein: CASSLGRGMGYGYTF.

The rearrangement links TRBV6-1 to TRBJ2-7; 7 bases are shared with TRBD1. CDR1 is MNHNS, CDR2 SASEGT, per germline. The CDR3 covers 13 residues. The V and J ends lost 2 bases and 9 bases, in that order; junction bases with no gene match: 7. As DNA, the CDR3 is TGTGCCAGCAGTGAACAGGGGGTAGGGGGGCAGTACTTC. Residues: CASSEQGVGGQYF.

The chain joins TRBV29-1 to TRBJ1-5, with a possible D match to TRBD1 (6 bases). The germline gives CDR1 SQVTM, CDR2 ANQGSEA. There are 13 residues in the CDR3. V lost 4 bases and J 6 bases, leaving 13 bases between the germline ends. The CDR3 nucleotides are TGCAGCGTTGGACAGGAAATAGCTCAGCCCCAGCATTTT. The encoded protein is CSVGQEIAQPQHF.

The chain combines TRBV27 with TRBJ2-7; TRBD1 is a possible D gene (5 bases). Germline V gene lookup returns CDR1 MNHEY and CDR2 SMNVEV (reference sequence). This CDR3 contains 12 residues. V was pared by 0 bases and J by 6 bases, with 6 bases between. The CDR3 DNA reads TGTGCCAGCAGTTTATCGGGGCGCGAGCAGTACTTC. Protein sequence: CASSLSGREQYF.

This sequence joins TRBV28 and TRBJ2-7; 8 bases fit TRBD1. V dropped 7 bases and J dropped 4; count of bases not matched to a gene: 6. This CDR3 is 13 amino acids long. CDR1 MDHEN and CDR2 SYDVKM come from the germline V gene. CDR3 protein: CASIDDRGYEQYF. DNA for the CDR3: TGTGCCAGCATTGATGACAGGGGATACGAGCAGTACTTC.

The rearrangement uses TRBV7-3 and TRBJ2-4; 9 bases match TRBD1. CDR3 size: 14 residues. With V trimmed by 5 bases and J by 9 bases, 8 bases remained unmatched. Germline V gene lookup returns CDR1 SGHTA and CDR2 FQGTGA. DNA for the CDR3: TGTGCCAGCAGCATCGGGACAGGGAGTGCCATTCAGTACTTC. Translation gives CASSIGTGSAIQYF.

This chain joins TRBV28 and TRBJ2-1, with 10 nucleotides matching TRBD2. Looked up from germline, CDR1 is MDHEN and CDR2 is SYDVKM. V gave up 2 bases and J gave up 6 bases; unmatched junction bases: 13. CDR3 length: 18 amino acids. DNA for the CDR3: TGTGCCAGCAGTTTAGTTCGTTTGGGGAGCGGGGGGGCCAATGAGCAGTTCTTC. Translated: CASSLVRLGSGGANEQFF.